The clone carrying this T cell receptor beta chain was observed many times. The CDR3 end lies 3 residues beyond the end of the read and is filled in from the germline J gene. V lost 1 base, J lost 2 bases, and 17 bases lay in between. CDR1 is DFQATT and CDR2 is SNEGSKA in the germline V gene (reference sequence). This CDR3 is 16 amino acids long. This specimen belongs to a study of T cell clonality in common variable immunodeficiency. Sequencing input was equivalent genomic DNA from CVID and controls. The repertoire was sequenced with immunoSEQ multiplex PCR; TCRdb's copy has only in-frame clones and lacks some. The sample gives approximately 45,000 clones, none seen only once, and the top ten clones hold around 2.1%.

Sequencing was done on a sample of peripheral blood mononuclear cells. The clonotype originates from a person aged 18-70 years in good health. The J gene is TRBJ1-2, the V gene TRBV20-1, with D perhaps TRBD1 (6 bases). The CDR3 loop is CSARGFRQAFNYGYTF. The CDR3 bases that were read are TGCAGTGCTAGAGGCTTCCGACAGGCATTCAACTATGGC.